This T cell receptor (beta chain) was recorded in a study of T-cell memory formation after mild COVID-19. Study overall: Clustering of TCRs was largely donor specific.

A remark on this clonotype: Its antigen is as yet unknown.

Trimming cost V 8 bases and J 4 bases, with 18 bases left between them. This CDR3 spans 15 amino acids. Germline CDR1 and CDR2: ENHRY and SYGVKD. Study-wide results and caveats: Whether day 37 second-wave clones are SARS-CoV-2-specific was not confirmed.

TCRdb used MiXCR to reprocess the 5' RACE reads, holding one entry per CDR3 protein. The sample records 300,000 or so distinct CDR3 sequences, 15% to 20% being singletons. This receptor was identified in a man younger than 35 who had mild COVID-19 (a few samples of this study predate the infection). Cell type and time point are not known. The specimen sequenced was PBMCs or a T cell subset sorted from them (not recorded which). This chain connects TRBV10-3 to TRBJ1-5, with a tentative D call TRBD1 (6 bases). The CDR3 DNA reads TGTGCCATCGGGGGCTCCAACATAGGAAATCAGCCCCAGCATTTT. Its translation: CAIGGSNIGNQPQHF.